These 2 T cell receptor beta chains came from one sample sequenced in a study of regulatory T cells in long-lasting Graves disease. Time point meaning: newly diagnosed GD, antithyroid drugs for less than 3 months. PBMC-derived RNA was used for the TCR library. Arm-PCR of CDR3 regions with iRepertoire HTBI primers generated TCR beta libraries. Each CDR3 protein gets one entry after TCRdb re-called the multiplex PCR reads with MiXCR. This sample has around 400,000 distinct CDR3 sequences, with over 12% found just once. The same sample was also studied in work on T cells in Graves' hyperthyroidism and ophthalmopathy.

The sequencing here drew on peripheral blood mononuclear cells (PBMCs), taken at new diagnosis, from a patient treated with antithyroid drugs. The receptors were gathered from a middle-aged woman with Graves disease.

There are a few counts of this clonotype. This chain links TRBV4-1 with TRBJ2-5, with 8 bases lining up with TRBD2. The V gene end was trimmed by 2 bases and the J gene end by 4 bases; junction bases not matched to a gene: 12. This CDR3 spans 17 amino acids. Germline assignment: CDR1 MGHRA and CDR2 YSYEKL. DNA of the CDR3: TGCGCCAGCAGCCAACCCCCGGGAGCGGGAGTGTTAGAGACCCAGTACTTC. Its protein is CASSQPPGAGVLETQYF.

Many counts were recorded for this clonotype. This CDR3 reads CASSLKMSYEQYF. CDR3 coding DNA: TGTGCCAGCAGTTTAAAAATGTCCTACGAGCAGTACTTC. The rearrangement links TRBV27 to TRBJ2-7, with D unclear. Trimming stripped 2 bases from V and 1 base from J, with 6 bases between. Germline loops: CDR1 MNHEY, CDR2 SMNVEV (reference sequence). CDR3 length equals 13 residues.